Listed here are 15 T cell receptor beta chains from one sample, sequenced in a study of control samples from healthy donors and cancer patients. Libraries were prepared by immunoSEQ multiplex PCR; TCRdb keeps only in-frame clonotypes and omits some of them. Here the sample spans about 34,000 clones, 86% being singletons. Sequences were obtained from PBMCs. The receptors stem from a woman between 35 and 50 years old with lung cancer.

This clone was counted a single time. The genes are TRBV11-3 and TRBJ2-5; D gene uncertain. The germline V gene has CDR1 SGHNT and CDR2 YENEEA. Trimming removed 5 bases at V and 7 bases at J, with 11 bases between. The CDR3 sequence is 12 residues long. The CDR3 sequence is CASSAHLGTQYF. In DNA, the CDR3 is TGTGCCAGCAGCGCCCATCTCGGGACCCAGTACTTC.

The chain carries TRBV2 and TRBJ2-7; 8 positions agree with TRBD1. This CDR3 spans 15 amino acids. Germline lookup yields CDR1 SNHLY and CDR2 FYNNEI. Losses at the gene ends were 5 bases for V and 6 bases for J; bases not matched to a gene: 12. For the CDR3, the DNA is TGTGCCAGCAGTTACATGACAGGGGTAAGGCTCGAGCAGTACTTC. This translates into CASSYMTGVRLEQYF. Full variable domain (remainder filled in from reference TRBV2 and TRBJ2-7): EPEVTQTPSHQVTQMGQEVILRCVPISNHLYFYWYRQILGQKVEFLVSFYNNEISEKSEIFDDQFSVERPDGSNFTLKIRSTKLEDSAMYFCASSYMTGVRLEQYFGPGTRLTVT.

The chain links TRBV27 to TRBJ1-1, with a tentative D call TRBD1 (5 bases). The germline V and J ends were trimmed by 2 bases and 3 bases, with 10 bases remaining between them. The germline V gene has CDR1 MNHEY and CDR2 SMNVEV (reference sequence). The CDR3 totals 14 residues. The CDR3: CASSLKQAYTEAFF. The CDR3, as DNA: TGTGCCAGCAGTTTAAAACAGGCCTACACTGAAGCTTTCTTT.

The rearrangement joins TRBV9 to TRBJ2-7; 12 nucleotides agree with TRBD1. This CDR3 has 15 amino acids. Germline V gene lookup returns CDR1 SGDLS and CDR2 YYNGEE. V shed 2 bases and J 5 bases; nucleotides not matched to a gene: 5. CDR3: CASSVGGTGGDEQYF. The CDR3 DNA sequence: TGTGCCAGCAGCGTCGGGGGGACAGGGGGCGACGAGCAGTACTTC. The full variable domain, completed using reference TRBV9 and TRBJ2-7, is DSGVTQTPKHLITATGQRVTLRCSPRSGDLSVYWYQQSLDQGLQFLIQYYNGEERAKGNILERFSAQQFPDLHSELNLSSLELGDSALYFCASSVGGTGGDEQYFGPGTRLTVT.

The chain joins TRBV4-3 to TRBJ1-4; 8 bases match TRBD1. V was clipped by 1 base and J by 7 bases; unmatched bases: 2. This CDR3 has 14 residues. CDR1 and CDR2 from the germline V gene are LGHNA and YSLEER. The CDR3 nucleotides are TGCGCCAGCAGCCAAGGACAGGGGTTTGAAAAACTGTTTTTT. Protein product: CASSQGQGFEKLFF.

As DNA, the CDR3 is TGTGCCAGCAGCTTAGGTTTTTTCGAAGAGACCCAGTACTTC. Translated, it gives CASSLGFFEETQYF. This sequence joins TRBV7-9 and TRBJ2-5; D is unresolved. V shed 1 base and J shed 3 bases, with 9 bases lying between them. Germline CDR1 reads SEHNR; CDR2 reads FQNEAQ (reference sequence). The CDR3 contains 14 residues.

The genes are TRBV19 and TRBJ2-5; the D gene is possibly TRBD2 (6 bases). The ends were cut back, 3 bases at V and 5 bases at J, with 13 bases in the middle. Germline lookup yields CDR1 LNHDA and CDR2 SQIVND (reference sequence). The CDR3 is 14 amino acids. This CDR3 reads CASSIRREMETQYF. The CDR3 region has the DNA TGTGCCAGTAGTATCCGGAGGGAGATGGAGACCCAGTACTTC.

The V gene is TRBV6-6, the J gene TRBJ2-1, with 10 bases fitting TRBD2. CDR1 is MNHNY and CDR2 is SVGAGI in the germline V gene (reference sequence). V lost 0 bases to trimming and J lost 6 bases; unmatched junction nucleotides: 2. The CDR3 totals 15 residues. CDR3 nucleotides: TGTGCCAGCAGTTACTCCGGACTAGCGGTCAATGAGCAGTTCTTC. Its translation: CASSYSGLAVNEQFF.

The chain recombines TRBV19 with TRBJ1-6, with TRBD1 matching over 7 bases. Unmatched junction bases numbered 6, after V lost 6 bases and J lost 7 bases. The germline gives CDR1 LNHDA, CDR2 SQIVND (reference sequence). There are 14 residues in the CDR3. Here the CDR3 reads CASRSGQANSPLHF. CDR3 DNA: TGTGCCAGTAGGTCCGGACAGGCAAATTCACCCCTCCACTTT.

Comment on this clone: The same CDR3 can be traced to other DNA sequences in this sample. V and J are TRBV3-1 (or the pseudogene TRBV3-2) and TRBJ2-7; 9 bases are shared with TRBD1. The CDR3 sequence is 15 residues long. After removal of 4 bases from V and 3 bases from J, the junction contained 7 bases not matched to a gene. Germline V CDR1 and CDR2: LGHDT, YNNKEL (reference sequence). Here the CDR3 reads CASSPGTGPFYEQYF. The CDR3 DNA is TGTGCCAGCAGCCCAGGGACAGGGCCTTTCTACGAGCAGTACTTC.

The rearrangement uses TRBV12-2 and TRBJ2-7; the D call TRBD1 from the table was never checked on the DNA. TRBV12-2 is a documented pseudogene. The CDR3 loop spans 15 amino acids. CDR3 bases: TGTGCAAGTCGCCTAAGGGGGGACAGCTCCTACGAGCAGTACTTC. Amino acid sequence: CASRLRGDSSYEQYF.

This chain connects TRBV30 to TRBJ2-3; 7 nucleotides align to TRBD2. Germline CDR1 is GTSNPN and CDR2 is SVGIG (reference sequence). Germline trimming cut 0 bases from V and 6 bases from J; bases unmatched to any gene: 3. This CDR3 comprises 13 residues. The DNA for the CDR3 is TGTGCCTGGAGTGTATGGGGGGGGGATACGCAGTATTTT. It yields the protein CAWSVWGGDTQYF.

The chain links TRBV7-7 to TRBJ2-5, with 9 nucleotides matching TRBD1. The CDR3 totals 15 residues. V dropped 5 bases and J dropped 3; count of bases not matched to a gene: 7. The germline V gene encodes CDR1 SSHAT and CDR2 FNYEAQ (reference sequence). The DNA of the CDR3 is TGTGCCAGCAGCCGAGGGGGACAGGGAAAAGAGACCCAGTACTTC. Amino acids: CASSRGGQGKETQYF. The full variable domain, its missing parts supplied by reference TRBV7-7 and TRBJ2-5, is GAGVSQSPRYKVTKRGQDVTLRCDPISSHATLYWYQQALGQGPEFLTYFNYEAQPDKSGLPSDRFSAERPEGSISTLTIQRTEQRDSAMYRCASSRGGQGKETQYFGPGTRLLVL.

The chain joins TRBV28 to TRBJ2-1; weak D call: TRBD2 (7 bases). The length of the CDR3 is 14 residues. CDR1 is MDHEN and CDR2 is SYDVKM in the germline V gene. V lost 5 bases and J lost 5, with 13 bases in between. The CDR3 spells CASSTGGPNNEQFF. The CDR3, as DNA: TGTGCCAGCAGTACGGGGGGCCCAAACAATGAGCAGTTCTTC.

The J gene is TRBJ1-5, the V gene TRBV4-2, with D perhaps matching TRBD1 (6 bases). The CDR3 runs to 18 residues. CDR1 is LGHNA, CDR2 YNFKEQ, per germline. The V end was cut by 0 bases, the J end by 9 bases, with 24 bases between. The CDR3: CASSQEGALAGVLGPQHF. DNA for the CDR3: TGTGCCAGCAGCCAAGAGGGAGCTCTAGCAGGGGTTCTAGGGCCCCAGCATTTT.